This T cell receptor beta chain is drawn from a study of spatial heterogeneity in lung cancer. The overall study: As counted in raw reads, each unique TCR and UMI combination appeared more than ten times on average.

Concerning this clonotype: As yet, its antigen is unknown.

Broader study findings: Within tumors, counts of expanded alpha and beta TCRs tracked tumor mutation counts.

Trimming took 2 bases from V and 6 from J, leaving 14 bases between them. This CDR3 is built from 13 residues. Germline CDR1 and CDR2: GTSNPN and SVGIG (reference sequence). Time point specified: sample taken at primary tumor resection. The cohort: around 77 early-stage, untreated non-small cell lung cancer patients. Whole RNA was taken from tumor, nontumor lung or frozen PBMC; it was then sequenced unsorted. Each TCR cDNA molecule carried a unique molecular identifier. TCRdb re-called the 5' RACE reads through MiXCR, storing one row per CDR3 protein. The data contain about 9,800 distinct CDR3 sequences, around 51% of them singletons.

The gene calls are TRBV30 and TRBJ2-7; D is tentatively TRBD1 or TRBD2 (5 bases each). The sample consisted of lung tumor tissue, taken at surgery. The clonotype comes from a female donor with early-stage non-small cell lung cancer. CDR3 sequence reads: CAWSRQRDGEQYF. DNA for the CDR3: TGTGCCTGGAGTAGACAGAGGGACGGCGAGCAGTACTTC.